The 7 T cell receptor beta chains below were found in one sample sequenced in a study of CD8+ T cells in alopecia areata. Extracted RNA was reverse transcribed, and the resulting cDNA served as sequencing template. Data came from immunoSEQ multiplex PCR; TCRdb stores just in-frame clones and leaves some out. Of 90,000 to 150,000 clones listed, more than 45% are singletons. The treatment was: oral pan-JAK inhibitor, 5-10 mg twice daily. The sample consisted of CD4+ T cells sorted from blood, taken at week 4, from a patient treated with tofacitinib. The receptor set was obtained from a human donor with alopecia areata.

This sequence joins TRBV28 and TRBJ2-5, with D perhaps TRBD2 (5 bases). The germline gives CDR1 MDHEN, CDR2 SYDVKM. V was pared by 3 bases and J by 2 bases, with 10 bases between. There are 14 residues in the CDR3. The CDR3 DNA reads TGTGCCAGCAGTTTGAGGGCAAGGCAAGAGACCCAGTACTTC. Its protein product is CASSLRARQETQYF. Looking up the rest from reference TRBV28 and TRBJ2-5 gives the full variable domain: DVKVTQSSRYLVKRTGEKVFLECVQDMDHENMFWYRQDPGLGLRLIYFSYDVKMKEKGDIPEGYSVSREKKERFSLILESASTNQTSMYLCASSLRARQETQYFGPGTRLLVL.

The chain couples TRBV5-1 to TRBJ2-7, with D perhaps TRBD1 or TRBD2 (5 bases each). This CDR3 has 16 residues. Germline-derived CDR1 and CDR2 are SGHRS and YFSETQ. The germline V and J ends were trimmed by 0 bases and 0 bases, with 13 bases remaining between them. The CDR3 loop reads CASSLGLGTVSYEQYF. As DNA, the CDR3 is TGCGCCAGCAGCTTGGGATTGGGGACGGTCTCCTACGAGCAGTACTTC.

The CDR3, as DNA: TGCAGCGTTTACAGGGCGCGGGGAACTACGAACACTGAAGCTTTCTTT. Protein product: CSVYRARGTTNTEAFF. The chain employs TRBV29-1 and TRBJ1-1, with D maybe TRBD1 (6 bases). Germline loops: CDR1 SQVTM, CDR2 ANQGSEA. The CDR3 consists of 16 residues. V was cut by 5 bases and J by 1 base, with 20 bases left in between. The whole variable domain, filled in from reference TRBV29-1 and TRBJ1-1, reads SAVISQKPSRDICQRGTSLTIQCQVDSQVTMMFWYRQQPGQSLTLIATANQGSEATYESGFVIDKFPISRPNLTFSTLTVSNMSPEDSSIYLCSVYRARGTTNTEAFFGQGTRLTVV.

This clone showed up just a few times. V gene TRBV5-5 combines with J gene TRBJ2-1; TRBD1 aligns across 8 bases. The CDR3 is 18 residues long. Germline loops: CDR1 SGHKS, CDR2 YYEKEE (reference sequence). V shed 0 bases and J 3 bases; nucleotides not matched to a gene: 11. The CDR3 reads CASSLVGVVGTGYNEQFF. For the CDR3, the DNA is TGTGCCAGCAGCTTGGTAGGCGTAGTCGGGACAGGCTACAATGAGCAGTTCTTC.

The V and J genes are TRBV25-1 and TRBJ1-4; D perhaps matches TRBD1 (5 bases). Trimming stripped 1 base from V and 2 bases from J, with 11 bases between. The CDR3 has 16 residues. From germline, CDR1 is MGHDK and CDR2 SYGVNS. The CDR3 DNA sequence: TGTGCCAGCAGTGAATTTCGGGGGGTCACTAATGAAAAACTGTTTTTT. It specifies CASSEFRGVTNEKLFF.

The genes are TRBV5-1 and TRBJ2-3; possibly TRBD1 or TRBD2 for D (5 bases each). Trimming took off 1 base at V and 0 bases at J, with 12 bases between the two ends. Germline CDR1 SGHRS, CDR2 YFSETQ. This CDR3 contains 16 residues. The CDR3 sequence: CASSLWDRSSTDTQYF. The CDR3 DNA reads TGCGCCAGCAGCTTGTGGGACCGTTCTAGCACAGATACGCAGTATTTT.

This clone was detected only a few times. CDR3 sequence: CSAGTVNYEQYF. In nucleotides, the CDR3 is TGCAGCGCTGGTACGGTTAACTACGAGCAGTACTTC. This chain joins TRBV29-1 and TRBJ2-7; D gene unclear. V was trimmed by 7 bases and J by 3 bases, leaving 13 bases between them. The CDR3 runs 12 residues. CDR1 and CDR2 (germline): SQVTM, ANQGSEA.